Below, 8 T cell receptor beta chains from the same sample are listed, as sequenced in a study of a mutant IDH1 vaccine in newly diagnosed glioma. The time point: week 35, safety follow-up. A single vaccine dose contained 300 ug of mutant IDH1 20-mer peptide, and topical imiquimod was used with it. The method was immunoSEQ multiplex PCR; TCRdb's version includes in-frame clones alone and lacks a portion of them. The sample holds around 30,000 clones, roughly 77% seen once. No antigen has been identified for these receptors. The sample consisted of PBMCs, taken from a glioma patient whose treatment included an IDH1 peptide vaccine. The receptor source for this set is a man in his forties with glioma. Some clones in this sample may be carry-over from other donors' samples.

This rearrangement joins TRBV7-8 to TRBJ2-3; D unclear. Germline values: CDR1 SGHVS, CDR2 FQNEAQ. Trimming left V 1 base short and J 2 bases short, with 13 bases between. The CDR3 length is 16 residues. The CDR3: CASSLGVRGLTDTQYF. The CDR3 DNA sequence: TGTGCCAGCAGCTTAGGAGTCCGCGGTCTCACAGATACGCAGTATTTT.

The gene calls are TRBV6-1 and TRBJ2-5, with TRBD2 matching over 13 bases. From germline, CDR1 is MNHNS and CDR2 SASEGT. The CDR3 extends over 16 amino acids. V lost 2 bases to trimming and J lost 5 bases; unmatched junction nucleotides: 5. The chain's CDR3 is CASSELLAGGRETQYF. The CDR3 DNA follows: TGTGCCAGCAGTGAACTACTAGCGGGGGGGCGGGAGACCCAGTACTTC.

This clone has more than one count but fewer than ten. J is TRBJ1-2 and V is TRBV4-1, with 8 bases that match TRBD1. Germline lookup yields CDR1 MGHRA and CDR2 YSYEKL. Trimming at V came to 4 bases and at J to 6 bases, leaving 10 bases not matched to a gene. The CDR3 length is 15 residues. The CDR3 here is CASSPRQGRGNGYTF. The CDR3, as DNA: TGCGCCAGCAGCCCCAGACAGGGGAGAGGCAATGGCTACACCTTC.

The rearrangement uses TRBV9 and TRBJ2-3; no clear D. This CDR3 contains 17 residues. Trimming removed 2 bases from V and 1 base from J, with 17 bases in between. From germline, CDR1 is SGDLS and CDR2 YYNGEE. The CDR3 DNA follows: TGTGCCAGCAGCGTCTCCTACGGTGGGTTGGGCACAGATACGCAGTATTTT. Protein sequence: CASSVSYGGLGTDTQYF.

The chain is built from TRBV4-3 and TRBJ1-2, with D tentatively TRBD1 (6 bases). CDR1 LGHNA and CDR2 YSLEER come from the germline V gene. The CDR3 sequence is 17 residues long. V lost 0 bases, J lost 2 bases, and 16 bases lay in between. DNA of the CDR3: TGCGCCAGCAGCCAAGAATTCCGACAGGAGATGAACTATGGCTACACCTTC. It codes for CASSQEFRQEMNYGYTF.

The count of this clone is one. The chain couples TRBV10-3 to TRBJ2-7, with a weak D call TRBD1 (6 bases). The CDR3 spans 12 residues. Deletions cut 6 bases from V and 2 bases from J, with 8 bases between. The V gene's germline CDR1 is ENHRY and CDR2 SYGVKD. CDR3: CAISGQTYEQYF. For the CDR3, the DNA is TGTGCCATCAGCGGACAGACCTACGAGCAGTACTTC.

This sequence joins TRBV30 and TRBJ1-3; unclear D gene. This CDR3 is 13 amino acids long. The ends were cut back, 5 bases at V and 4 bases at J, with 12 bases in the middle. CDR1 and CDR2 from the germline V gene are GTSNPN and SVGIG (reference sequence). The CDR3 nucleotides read TGTGCCTGGGGTACACCCGGGGGAAACACCATATATTTT. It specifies CAWGTPGGNTIYF.

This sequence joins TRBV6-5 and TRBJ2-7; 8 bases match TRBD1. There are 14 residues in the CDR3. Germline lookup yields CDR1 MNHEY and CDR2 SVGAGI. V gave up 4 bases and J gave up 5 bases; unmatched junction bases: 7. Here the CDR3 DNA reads TGTGCCAGCAGTTCAACAGGGGGAAGGGACGAGCAGTACTTC. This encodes CASSSTGGRDEQYF.